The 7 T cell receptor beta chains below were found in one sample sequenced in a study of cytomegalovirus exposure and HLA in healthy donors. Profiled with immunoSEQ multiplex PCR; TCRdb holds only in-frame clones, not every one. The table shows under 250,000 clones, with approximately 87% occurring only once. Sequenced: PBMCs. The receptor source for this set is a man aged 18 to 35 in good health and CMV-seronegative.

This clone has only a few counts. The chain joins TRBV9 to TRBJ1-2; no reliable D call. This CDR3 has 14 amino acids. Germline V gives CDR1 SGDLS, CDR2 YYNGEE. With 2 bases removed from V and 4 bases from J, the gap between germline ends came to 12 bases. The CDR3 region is CASSVADGSYGYTF. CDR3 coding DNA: TGTGCCAGCAGCGTCGCAGACGGGTCCTATGGCTACACCTTC.

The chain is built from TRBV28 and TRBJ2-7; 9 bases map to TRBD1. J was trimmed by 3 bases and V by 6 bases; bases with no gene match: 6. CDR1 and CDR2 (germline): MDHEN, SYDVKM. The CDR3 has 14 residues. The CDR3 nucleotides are TGTGCCAGCAGAACCGGGACAGGGCGCTACGAGCAGTACTTC. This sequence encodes CASRTGTGRYEQYF.

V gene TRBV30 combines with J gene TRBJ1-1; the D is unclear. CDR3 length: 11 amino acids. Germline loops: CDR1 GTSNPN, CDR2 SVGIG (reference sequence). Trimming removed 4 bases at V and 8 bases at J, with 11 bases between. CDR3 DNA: TGTGCCTGGATGAGGGCCTGGGAAGCTTTCTTT. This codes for CAWMRAWEAFF.

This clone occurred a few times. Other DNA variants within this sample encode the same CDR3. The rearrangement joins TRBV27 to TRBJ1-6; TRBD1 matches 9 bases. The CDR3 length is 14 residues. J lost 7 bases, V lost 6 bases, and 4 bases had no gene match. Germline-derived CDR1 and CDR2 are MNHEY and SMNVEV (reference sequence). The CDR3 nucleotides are TGTGCCAGCAGCCCCGGGACAGGGAATTCACCCCTCCACTTT. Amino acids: CASSPGTGNSPLHF.

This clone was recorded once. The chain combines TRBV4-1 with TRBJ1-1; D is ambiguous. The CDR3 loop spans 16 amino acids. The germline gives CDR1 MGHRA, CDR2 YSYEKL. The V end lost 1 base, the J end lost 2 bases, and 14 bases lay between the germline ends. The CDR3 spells CASSQGSERPNTEAFF. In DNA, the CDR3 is TGCGCCAGCAGCCAAGGCAGCGAGAGGCCTAACACTGAAGCTTTCTTT.

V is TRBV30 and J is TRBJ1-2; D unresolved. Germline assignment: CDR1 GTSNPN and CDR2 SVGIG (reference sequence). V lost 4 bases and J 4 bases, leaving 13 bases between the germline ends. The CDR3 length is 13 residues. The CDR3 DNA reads TGTGCCTGGACTAGACGGTCGATCTATGGCTACACCTTC. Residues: CAWTRRSIYGYTF.

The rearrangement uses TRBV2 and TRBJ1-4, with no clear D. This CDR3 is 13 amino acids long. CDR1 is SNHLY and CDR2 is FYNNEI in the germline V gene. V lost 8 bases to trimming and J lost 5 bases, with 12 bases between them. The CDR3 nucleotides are TGTGCCAGCGCCGGGTCCCTAAATGAAAAACTGTTTTTT. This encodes CASAGSLNEKLFF.